The 22 T cell receptor beta chains presented below share a single source sample, sequenced in a study of spatial heterogeneity in lung cancer. As to time point: blood at routine non-recurrence follow-up after resection. TCRdb reanalysed the 5' RACE reads using MiXCR and keeps one entry per CDR3 protein. The sample contains over 95,000 distinct CDR3 sequences, about 10% of which appear only once. The sequencing here drew on PBMCs, taken at follow-up. These receptors were collected from a female donor with early-stage non-small cell lung cancer.

This clonotype was counted only a few times. V usage is TRBV5-1 and J usage is TRBJ2-7; the D is unclear. V lost 1 base and J lost 6, with 17 bases in between. The CDR3 extends over 15 amino acids. CDR1 is SGHRS, CDR2 YFSETQ, per germline. The CDR3 DNA reads TGCGCCAGCAGCTTGCCCCCTTCCTCGGGTGGCGAGCAGTACTTC. It translates to CASSLPPSSGGEQYF.

This clonotype was seen a handful of times. The chain combines TRBV6-2 or TRBV6-3 with TRBJ1-2; D gene unclear. The CDR3 is 11 residues long. CDR1 is MNHEY and CDR2 is SVGEGT in the germline V gene. V lost 2 bases to trimming and J lost 7 bases, with 5 bases between them. CDR3 region: CASSYGSGYTF. The CDR3 DNA reads as TGTGCCAGCAGTTACGGCTCTGGCTACACCTTC.

This clonotype occurred many times. The chain links TRBV6-2 or TRBV6-3 to TRBJ2-7, with 8 bases identical to TRBD1. In germline, CDR1 is MNHEY, CDR2 SVGEGT. The V segment lost 4 bases and the J segment 1 base; nucleotides outside the gene matches: 21. The CDR3 spans 20 residues. DNA of the CDR3: TGTGCCAGCAGTTCATCTCCCGCGTCTCTCCAGGGGGCCGGTTCCTACGAGCAGTACGTC. It translates to CASSSSPASLQGAGSYEQYV.

V and J are TRBV20-1 and TRBJ2-1; D might be TRBD1 (6 bases). The CDR3 length is 14 residues. V lost 0 bases to trimming and J lost 9 bases, with 15 bases between them. Germline assignment: CDR1 DFQATT and CDR2 SNEGSKA (reference sequence). The CDR3, as DNA: TGCAGTGCTAGAGATTTGAGAGGGGACACTGAGCAGTTCTTC. As protein: CSARDLRGDTEQFF.

This chain uses TRBV28 with TRBJ1-2; 12 positions agree with TRBD1. Losses at the gene ends were 6 bases for V and 4 bases for J; bases not matched to a gene: 12. This CDR3 comprises 17 residues. Germline CDR1 MDHEN, CDR2 SYDVKM. CDR3 in DNA: TGTGCCAGCAGAAAACCGGGACAGGGGGCCAATAGCTATGGCTACACCTTC. Residues: CASRKPGQGANSYGYTF.

This clonotype was seen at least ten times. The chain joins TRBV20-1 to TRBJ2-7; 7 bases line up with TRBD2. CDR3 size: 15 residues. J was trimmed by 0 bases and V by 0 bases; bases with no gene match: 5. Germline V CDR1 and CDR2: DFQATT, SNEGSKA (reference sequence). The CDR3 nucleotides are TGCAGTGCTAGAGATGCAGCGGGGAGCTCCTACGAGCAGTACTTC. The encoded protein is CSARDAAGSSYEQYF.

The chain carries TRBV10-3 and TRBJ1-1, with D maybe TRBD1 (5 bases). The CDR3 is 15 amino acids. The germline gives CDR1 ENHRY, CDR2 SYGVKD. V was cut by 4 bases and J by 5 bases, with 17 bases left in between. CDR3 in amino acids: CAISGIWRGVTEAFF. The CDR3 region has the DNA TGTGCCATCAGTGGGATTTGGAGAGGGGTTACTGAAGCTTTCTTT.

The chain combines TRBV9 with TRBJ1-1, with unresolved D. The V end lost 4 bases, the J end lost 3 bases, and 7 bases lay between the germline ends. CDR1 SGDLS and CDR2 YYNGEE come from the germline V gene. This CDR3 has 12 amino acids. The CDR3 reads CASSRRDTEAFF. Written as DNA, the CDR3 is TGTGCCAGCAGCAGACGGGACACTGAAGCTTTCTTT.

The chain employs TRBV19 and TRBJ2-2; weak D call: TRBD2 (7 bases). The germline V gene encodes CDR1 LNHDA and CDR2 SQIVND (reference sequence). The CDR3 has 15 residues. V lost 3 bases and J 4 bases, leaving 12 bases between the germline ends. As DNA, the CDR3 is TGTGCCAGTAGTATCGGGGGGCCAGGCACCGGGGAGCTGTTTTTT. Protein sequence: CASSIGGPGTGELFF.

The CDR3 coding sequence is TGTGCCAGCAGACGGGATAGAATCACTGAAGCTTTCTTT. Its translation is CASRRDRITEAFF. The chain links TRBV28 to TRBJ1-1; D remains unclear. This CDR3 has 13 amino acids. Germline CDR1 reads MDHEN; CDR2 reads SYDVKM. The V end was cut by 6 bases, the J end by 4 bases, with 12 bases between. The full variable domain, in which reference TRBV28 and TRBJ1-1 provide the parts outside the CDR3, is DVKVTQSSRYLVKRTGEKVFLECVQDMDHENMFWYRQDPGLGLRLIYFSYDVKMKEKGDIPEGYSVSREKKERFSLILESASTNQTSMYLCASRRDRITEAFFGQGTRLTVV.

This clonotype came up a few times. The chain joins TRBV21-1 to TRBJ2-5; the table's D call of TRBD2 was not tested on the DNA. TRBV21-1 is annotated as a pseudogene. CDR3 length equals 16 residues. As DNA, the CDR3 is TGTGCCAGCGGATTGGGACTAGCGCTCACACAAGAGACCCAGTACTTC. This codes for CASGLGLALTQETQYF.

This clonotype was counted only a few times. V usage is TRBV29-1 and J usage is TRBJ1-1; D not resolved. V gave up 7 bases and J gave up 3 bases, with 15 bases separating them. The germline CDR1 and CDR2 sequences are SQVTM and ANQGSEA. The CDR3 is 13 residues long. CDR3 in DNA: TGCAGCGGTACTACCGGTGTGTACACTGAAGCTTTCTTT. It translates to CSGTTGVYTEAFF.

The chain combines TRBV28 with TRBJ2-5; 8 nucleotides match TRBD1. The CDR3 spans 15 residues. Trimming took 3 bases from V and 2 from J; bases not matched to a gene: 5. Germline loops: CDR1 MDHEN, CDR2 SYDVKM. The CDR3 here is CASSFPQGAQETQYF. DNA for the CDR3: TGTGCCAGCAGTTTCCCGCAGGGGGCTCAAGAGACCCAGTACTTC.

This clonotype was seen ten or more times. The CDR3 DNA reads as TGCAGCGTTGATAAGTCCATAGAGGGAACCGGGGAGCTGTTTTTT. Translating it yields CSVDKSIEGTGELFF. The chain uses TRBV29-1 and TRBJ2-2; D might be TRBD2 (5 bases). The V and J ends lost 3 bases and 5 bases respectively, with 16 bases between them. The CDR3 consists of 15 residues. CDR1 and CDR2 from the germline V gene are SQVTM and ANQGSEA.

This sequence joins TRBV20-1 and TRBJ1-3; TRBD1 aligns across 12 bases. V was clipped by 7 bases and J by 4 bases; unmatched bases: 8. The CDR3 length is 15 residues. Germline V gene lookup returns CDR1 DFQATT and CDR2 SNEGSKA (reference sequence). In DNA, the CDR3 is TGCAGTGTGTCCGGGACAGGGGGCTCCGGAAACACCATATATTTT. Encoded protein: CSVSGTGGSGNTIYF.

This clonotype was recorded at least ten times. V gene TRBV6-1 combines with J gene TRBJ2-7; tentatively, D is TRBD1 or TRBD2 (5 bases each). This CDR3 has 14 amino acids. Germline V lookup: CDR1 MNHNS, CDR2 SASEGT. V was pared by 10 bases and J by 2 bases, with 18 bases between. The CDR3 spells CATIDIGDPYEQYV. The CDR3, as DNA: TGTGCCACCATTGATATAGGGGACCCCTACGAGCAGTACGTC.

V is TRBV28 and J is TRBJ2-7; the D is unclear. Trimming left V 1 base short and J 4 bases short, with 8 bases between. The CDR3 loop spans 13 amino acids. Germline assignment: CDR1 MDHEN and CDR2 SYDVKM. This CDR3 is CASSLYPPYEQYF. CDR3 in DNA: TGTGCCAGCAGTTTATACCCCCCTTACGAGCAGTACTTC.

The chain joins TRBV6-6 to TRBJ1-2; 7 positions match TRBD1. Germline-derived CDR1 and CDR2 are MNHNY and SVGAGI (reference sequence). CDR3 length: 12 residues. J was trimmed by 8 bases and V by 4 bases; bases with no gene match: 4. The CDR3 sequence: CASSWDSGGYTF. CDR3 nucleotide sequence: TGTGCCAGCAGTTGGGACAGCGGCGGCTACACCTTC.

The chain carries TRBV10-2 and TRBJ1-4; TRBD1 matches at 8 bases. This CDR3 comprises 14 residues. CDR1 WSHSY and CDR2 SAAADI come from the germline V gene. Trimming took 5 bases from V and 7 from J; bases not matched to a gene: 6. Written as DNA, the CDR3 is TGCGCCAGCAGTTATCAGGGGGCCGGTGAAAAACTGTTTTTT. It translates to CASSYQGAGEKLFF.

The chain combines TRBV20-1 with TRBJ2-1, with 8 bases identical to TRBD2. The length of the CDR3 is 14 residues. V lost 2 bases and J lost 6; bases outside the gene matches: 6. Germline CDR1 DFQATT, CDR2 SNEGSKA (reference sequence). CDR3 residues: CSARKGGRTNEQFF. CDR3 coding DNA: TGCAGTGCTAGAAAGGGCGGGAGGACCAATGAGCAGTTCTTC.

This chain links TRBV5-1 with TRBJ2-2; D uncertain. This CDR3 has 14 residues. V was clipped by 1 base and J by 4 bases, with 8 bases between them. Germline CDR1 reads SGHRS; CDR2 reads YFSETQ. The CDR3 DNA reads as TGCGCCAGCAGCTTGAGTGCGCTCACCGGGGAGCTGTTTTTT. Translated, it gives CASSLSALTGELFF.

As regards this clonotype: A much larger clonotype is one base distant, so this may be a read error. The rearrangement joins TRBV3-1 to TRBJ2-5; D not resolved. In germline, CDR1 is LGHDT, CDR2 YNNKEL (reference sequence). This CDR3 is built from 15 residues. The V end was cut by 7 bases, the J end by 2 bases, with 17 bases between. The CDR3 sequence is CASNRRRSEQETQYF. The CDR3 DNA sequence: TGTGCCAGCAACCGCCGTCGGTCGGAACAAGAGACCCAGTACTTC.